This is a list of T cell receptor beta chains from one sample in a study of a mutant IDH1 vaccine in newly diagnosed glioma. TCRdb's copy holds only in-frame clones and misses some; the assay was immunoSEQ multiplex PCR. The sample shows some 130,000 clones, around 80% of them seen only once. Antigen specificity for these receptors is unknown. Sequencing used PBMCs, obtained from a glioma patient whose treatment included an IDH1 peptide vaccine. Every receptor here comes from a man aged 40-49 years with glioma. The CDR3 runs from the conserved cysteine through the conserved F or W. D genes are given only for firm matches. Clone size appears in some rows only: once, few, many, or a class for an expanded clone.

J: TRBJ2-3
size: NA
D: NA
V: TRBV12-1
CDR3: CASSYPRGGEEDTQYF
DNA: TGTGCCAGCAGCTATCCACGAGGGGGAGAGGAAGATACGCAGTATTTT

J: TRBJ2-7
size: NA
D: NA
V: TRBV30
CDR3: CAWIPRVYEQYF
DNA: TGTGCCTGGATACCCAGGGTCTACGAGCAGTACTTC

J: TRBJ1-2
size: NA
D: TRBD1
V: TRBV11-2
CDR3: CASSLDRGSYGYTF
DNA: TGTGCCAGCAGCTTGGACAGGGGGTCCTATGGCTACACCTTC

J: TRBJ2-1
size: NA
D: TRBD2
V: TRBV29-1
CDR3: CSVELASKQFF
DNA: TGCAGCGTGGAACTAGCGTCGAAGCAGTTCTTC

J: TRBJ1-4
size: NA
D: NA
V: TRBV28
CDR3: CASRTGGGPNEKLFF
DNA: TGTGCCAGCAGAACCGGGGGGGGACCTAATGAAAAACTGTTTTTT

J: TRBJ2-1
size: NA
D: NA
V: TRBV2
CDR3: CASSTGTQYGEQFF
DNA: TGTGCCAGCAGCACCGGGACCCAGTATGGGGAGCAGTTCTTC

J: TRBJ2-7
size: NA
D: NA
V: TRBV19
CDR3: CASSIGGSRLSKQYF
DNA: TGTGCCAGTAGTATAGGGGGGTCAAGGTTGAGCAAGCAGTACTTC

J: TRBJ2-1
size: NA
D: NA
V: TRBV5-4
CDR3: CASSGTNYNEQFF
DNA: TGTGCCAGCAGCGGGACGAACTACAATGAGCAGTTCTTC

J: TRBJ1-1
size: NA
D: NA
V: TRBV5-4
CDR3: CASSTRDGTEAFF
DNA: TGTGCCAGCAGCACTAGGGATGGCACTGAAGCTTTCTTT

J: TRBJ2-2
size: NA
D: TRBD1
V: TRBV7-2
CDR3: CASSFTGGTGELFF
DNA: TGTGCCAGCAGCTTTACAGGGGGAACCGGGGAGCTGTTTTTT

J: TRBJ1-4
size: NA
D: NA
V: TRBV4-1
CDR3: CAGSQVGVVSEKSEKLFF
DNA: TGCGCCGGCAGCCAAGTTGGGGTGGTGAGTGAGAAAAGTGAAAAACTGTTTTTT

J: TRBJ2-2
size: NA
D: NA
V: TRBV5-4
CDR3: CASSLYRVGTGELFF
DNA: TGTGCCAGCAGCTTATATAGGGTAGGCACCGGGGAGCTGTTTTTT

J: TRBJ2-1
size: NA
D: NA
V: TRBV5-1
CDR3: CASSLTGHPQEQFF
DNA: TGCGCCAGCAGCTTAACGGGGCATCCTCAAGAGCAGTTCTTC

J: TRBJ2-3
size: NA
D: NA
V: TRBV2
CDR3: CASSSYGRQYF
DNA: TGTGCCAGCAGTTCCTACGGTCGGCAGTATTTT

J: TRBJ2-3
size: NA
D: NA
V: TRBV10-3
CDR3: CATFYTDTQYF
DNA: TGTGCCACGTTCTACACAGATACGCAGTATTTT

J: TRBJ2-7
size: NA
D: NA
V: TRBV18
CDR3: CASSQAGISYEQYF
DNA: TGTGCCAGCTCACAAGCAGGGATTTCCTACGAGCAGTACTTC

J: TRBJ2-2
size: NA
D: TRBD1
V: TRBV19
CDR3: CASSHPSRTGNTGELFF
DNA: TGTGCCAGTAGTCACCCTTCCAGGACAGGGAACACCGGGGAGCTGTTTTTT

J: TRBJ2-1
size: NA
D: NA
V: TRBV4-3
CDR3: CASSFGVSGEQFF
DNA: TGCGCCAGCAGCTTCGGTGTATCGGGTGAGCAGTTCTTC

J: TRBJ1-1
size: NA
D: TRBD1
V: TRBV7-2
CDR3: CASSSTGGAGNTEAFF
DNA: TGTGCCAGCAGTTCAACAGGGGGCGCGGGGAACACTGAAGCTTTCTTT

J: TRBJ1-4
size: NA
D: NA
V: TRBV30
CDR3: CAWSQGRGNEKLFF
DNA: TGTGCCTGGAGTCAGGGTAGGGGTAATGAAAAACTGTTTTTT

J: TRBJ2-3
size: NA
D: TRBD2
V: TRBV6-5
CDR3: CASSYLTSGSTDTQYF
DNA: TGTGCCAGCAGTTACCTAACTAGCGGTAGCACAGATACGCAGTATTTT

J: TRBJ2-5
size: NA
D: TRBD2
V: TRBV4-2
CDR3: CASSQDGAGGPETQYF
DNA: TGTGCCAGCAGCCAAGATGGAGCGGGGGGGCCAGAGACCCAGTACTTC

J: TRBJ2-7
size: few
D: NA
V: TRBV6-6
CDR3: CASTPLSSYEQYF
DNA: TGTGCCAGCACCCCCCTGAGCTCCTACGAGCAGTACTTC

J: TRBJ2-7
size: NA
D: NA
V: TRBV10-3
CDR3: CAINPGPGEQYF
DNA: TGTGCCATCAATCCGGGGCCGGGGGAGCAGTACTTC

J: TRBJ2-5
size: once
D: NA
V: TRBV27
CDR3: CASSFGPNKETQYF
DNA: TGTGCCAGCAGTTTCGGCCCAAACAAAGAGACCCAGTACTTC

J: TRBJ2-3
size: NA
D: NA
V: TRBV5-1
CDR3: CASSLGAGITDTQYF
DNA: TGCGCCAGCAGCTTGGGGGCAGGGATCACAGATACGCAGTATTTT

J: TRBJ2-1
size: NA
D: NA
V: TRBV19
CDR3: CASSLLWPYNEQFF
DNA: TGTGCCAGTAGTCTCCTGTGGCCCTACAATGAGCAGTTCTTC

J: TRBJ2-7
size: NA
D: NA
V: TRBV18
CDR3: CASTIGRGADEQYF
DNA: TGTGCCAGCACTATTGGGCGAGGGGCGGACGAGCAGTACTTC

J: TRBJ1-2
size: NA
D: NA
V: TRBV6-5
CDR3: CASHRSNNYGYTF
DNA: TGTGCCAGCCACAGAAGTAATAACTATGGCTACACCTTC

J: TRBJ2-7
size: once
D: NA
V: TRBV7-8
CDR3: CASSPGLVTYEQYF
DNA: TGTGCCAGCAGCCCCGGACTGGTCACCTACGAGCAGTACTTC

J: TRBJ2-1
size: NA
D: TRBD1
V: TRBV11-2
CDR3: CASSIGTGGSGEQFF
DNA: TGTGCCAGCAGCATCGGGACAGGGGGGTCAGGGGAGCAGTTCTTC

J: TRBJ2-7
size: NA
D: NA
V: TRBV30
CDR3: CAWSGSGAVYEQYF
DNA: TGTGCCTGGAGTGGATCGGGGGCGGTCTACGAGCAGTACTTC

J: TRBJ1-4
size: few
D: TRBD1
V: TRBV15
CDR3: CATSRTQGATNEKLFF
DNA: TGTGCCACCAGCAGAACCCAGGGGGCAACTAATGAAAAACTGTTTTTT

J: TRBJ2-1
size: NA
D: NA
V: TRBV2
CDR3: CAGLYSAAPINEQFF
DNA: TGTGCCGGGTTATACTCGGCCGCTCCTATCAATGAGCAGTTCTTC

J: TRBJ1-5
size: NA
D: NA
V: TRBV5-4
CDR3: CASSLRGYQPQHF
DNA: TGTGCCAGCAGCTTAAGGGGCTATCAGCCCCAGCATTTT

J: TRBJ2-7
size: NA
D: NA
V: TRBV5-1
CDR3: CASSPPRGDEQYF
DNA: TGCGCCAGCAGCCCACCACGTGGGGACGAGCAGTACTTC

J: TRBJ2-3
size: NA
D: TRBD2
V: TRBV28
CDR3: CASSLLAGGVDTQYF
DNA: TGTGCCAGCAGTCTGTTAGCGGGAGGGGTAGATACGCAGTATTTT

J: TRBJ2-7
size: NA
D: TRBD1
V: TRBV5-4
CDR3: CASSRDRDGEQYF
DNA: TGTGCCAGCAGCCGCGACAGGGACGGAGAGCAGTACTTC

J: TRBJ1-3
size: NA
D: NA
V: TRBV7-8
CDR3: CASSMLRGSGNTIYF
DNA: TGTGCCAGCAGCATGCTCAGGGGTTCTGGAAACACCATATATTTT

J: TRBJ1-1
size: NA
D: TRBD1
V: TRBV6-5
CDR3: CASSYRQGATEAFF
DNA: TGTGCCAGCAGTTACCGACAGGGGGCCACTGAAGCTTTCTTT

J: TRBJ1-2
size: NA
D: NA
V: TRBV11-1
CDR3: CASSLGDKANYGYTF
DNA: TGTGCCAGCAGCTTAGGGGACAAGGCCAACTATGGCTACACCTTC

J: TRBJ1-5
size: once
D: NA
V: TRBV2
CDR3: CASSSSGVGSNQPQHF
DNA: TGTGCCAGCAGTAGTTCGGGGGTAGGGAGCAATCAGCCCCAGCATTTT

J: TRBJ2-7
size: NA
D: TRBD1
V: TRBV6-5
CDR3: CASRGTGGPYEQYF
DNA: TGTGCCAGTCGGGGGACAGGAGGCCCCTACGAGCAGTACTTC

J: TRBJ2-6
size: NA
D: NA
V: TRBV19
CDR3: CASSKGFSGANVLTF
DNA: TGTGCCAGTAGTAAAGGCTTCTCTGGGGCCAACGTCCTGACTTTC

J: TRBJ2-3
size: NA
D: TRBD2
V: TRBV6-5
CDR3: CASRIAGGLTDTQYF
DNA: TGTGCCAGCCGAATAGCGGGGGGACTTACAGATACGCAGTATTTT

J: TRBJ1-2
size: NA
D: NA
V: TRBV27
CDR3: CATGAGYYGYTF
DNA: TGTGCCACCGGGGCGGGATACTATGGCTACACCTTC

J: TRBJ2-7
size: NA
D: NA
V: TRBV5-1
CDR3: CASSLDSLSYEQYF
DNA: TGCGCCAGCAGCTTAGACAGCCTATCCTACGAGCAGTACTTC

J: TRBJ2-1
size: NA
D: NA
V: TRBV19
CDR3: CASSIVGNEQFF
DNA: TGTGCCAGTAGTATAGTTGGGAATGAGCAGTTCTTC